This T cell receptor (beta chain) appears in the sequencing data of a study of OX40 agonist ivuxolimab in advanced cancers. Turning to the overall study: Ivuxolimab was a fully human IgG2 agonistic monoclonal antibody targeting the costimulatory receptor OX40 (CD134). Intravenous ivuxolimab was administered to patients every 2 weeks at six dose levels: 0.01, 0.1, 0.3, 1.5, 3 and 10 mg/kg. Among the approximately 54 dose-escalation patients, roughly 20 had hepatocellular carcinoma, about 15 melanoma, 9 renal cell carcinoma and 9 head and neck cancer. A male proportion of roughly 80% and a mean age of about 60 years, ranging from 23 to 79, were recorded for the dose-escalation cohort. Patients were allowed to have had prior anti-PD-1, anti-PD-L1 or anti-CTLA-4 therapy, and approximately 40% of the dose-escalation patients had been treated with checkpoint inhibitors. Partial responses occurred in three dose-escalation patients: two with cutaneous melanoma and one with hepatocellular carcinoma. The purpose of peripheral TCRbeta sequencing was to test whether ivuxolimab changed TCR sequence diversity and led to clonal T-cell expansion. The paper describes the monotherapy dose-escalation part (N ≈ 49 patients) of the phase I trial of ivuxolimab. Overall study outcomes, separate from this receptor: Partial responders in the 0.1-3.0 mg/kg groups had among the lowest normalized peripheral clonal expansion, especially among CD8+ T cells. Low levels of normalized T-cell clonal expansion were also seen in some patients who did not respond. After ivuxolimab, expanded clones were on average more numerous among CD8+ T cells than among CD4+ T cells. At doses of 0.1 to 3.0 mg/kg, clonal expansion of both CD4+ and CD8+ T cells in blood was seen between baseline and week 6. Antigen specificity was not determined for the clonally expanded peripheral T cells.

From a lookup of the germline V gene (reference sequence), CDR1 and CDR2 are SGHNT and YYREEE. From the cysteine through the phenylalanine, the CDR3 covers 17 amino acids. Here the CDR3 DNA is all that survives: 51 bases in frame from base 1. Deletion took 0 bases off V and 0 bases off J, with a span of 15 bases between the germline ends. Patients with autoimmune disease history or receiving systemic immunosuppression were excluded from the trial. In every dose cohort, peripheral blood was drawn for TCR sequencing at baseline, cycle 4 day 1, and cycle 7 day 1. Samples were obtained from an open-label, multicenter, first-in-human phase I dose-escalation trial of ivuxolimab. Adults with locally advanced or metastatic melanoma, renal cell carcinoma, hepatocellular carcinoma or head and neck squamous cell carcinoma were enrolled in the trial. Before TCR sequencing, CD4+ T cells and CD8+ T cells were sorted from peripheral blood as separate populations.

A word on this clone: This clone's antigen is unknown. No clone much larger than this one lies a single base away; base qualities are absent.

For sequencing of the TCRbeta CDR3 region, genomic DNA was extracted from the sorted cells. TCRbeta CDR3 regions were sequenced using the immunoSEQ Assay. TCRdb's version of the immuneACCESS table is confined to in-frame rearrangements and falls short of the full clone set. An unresolved V gene accounts for under half of the shortfall where checked; the remainder is of unknown origin. Present in this sample are roughly 34,000 clones, roughly 87% of which were seen just once. Approximately 0.9% of the sample rests with the top ten. Material: CD4+ or CD8+ T cells sorted from blood, obtained in a trial of the OX40 agonist ivuxolimab. The receptor was derived from an adult with an advanced solid tumor such as melanoma, head and neck, liver or kidney cancer. The rearrangement combines TRBV5-4 with TRBJ1-2; the D gene cannot be named for sure. The nucleotide sequence is TGTGCCAGCAGCTTGGGGACCAACCCCACTACTAACTATGGCTACACCTTC. The resulting protein is CASSLGTNPTTNYGYTF.